The present T cell receptor (beta chain) was sequenced within a study of T cell responses to AZD1222 COVID-19 vaccine. Findings and limits, study-wide: Baseline serology detected seropositivity in only six AZD1222 recipients. The breadth and depth of Spike-specific TCRs increased once two AZD1222 doses had been given. Among the donors, most were white British and more were female, and clonal diversity was possibly underestimated.

A note on this clone: The antigen is not known.

The repertoire was sequenced with immunoSEQ multiplex PCR; TCRdb's copy has only in-frame clones and lacks some. The sample records around 180,000 clones, around 91% being singletons. Germline V gene sequence: CDR1 LNHDA, CDR2 SQIVND (reference sequence). V lost 7 bases and J 6 bases, leaving 15 bases between the germline ends. This CDR3 region has 14 residues. This receptor was obtained from an adult in good health. The chain employs TRBV19 and TRBJ2-2, with D possibly TRBD2 on 7 matching bases. Sequenced here: peripheral blood, sampled on day 0 of AZD1222 vaccination. CDR3 loop: CASTLGGLAGELFF. CDR3 in DNA: TGTGCCAGTACCCTCGGGGGGCTAGCCGGGGAGCTGTTTTTT.